This entry features one TCR beta chain sequence. No antigen is known for it. The data were obtained in a study of blood T cells in healthy people across ages. Notes on the study in general: Any changes in expanded clonotypes were possibly confounded, as donor CMV status remained unknown. A greater number of naive CD4+ cells and higher diversity distinguished long-lived donors from aged donors.

Per the germline V gene, CDR1 is MDHEN and CDR2 is SYDVKM. Germline trimming cut 5 bases from V and 3 bases from J; bases unmatched to any gene: 6. The CDR3 has 15 residues. A sample-barcoded 5' primer and a J-beta primer mix were used in a second PCR of roughly 6 to 11 cycles. A template-switch adaptor with 12 random nucleotides tagged each cDNA molecule. TCRdb processed the 5' RACE reads anew with MiXCR; each CDR3 protein has one entry. The sample gives around 750,000 distinct CDR3 sequences, 40% to 65% of which show up once; roughly two fifths is in the top ten. The gene calls are TRBV28 and TRBJ2-2; 7 positions match TRBD2. The sequenced sample consisted of blood. This TCR came from a man older than 75 in good health. The CDR3 loop is CASSPTSEYTGELFF. CDR3 DNA: TGTGCCAGCAGTCCCACTAGCGAGTACACCGGGGAGCTGTTTTTT.